These T cell receptor beta chains were read from a single sample in a study of human T cells and chemical hapten exposure. TCRdb independently ran MiXCR on the RACE reads; one entry per CDR3 protein. The data contain around 350,000 distinct CDR3 sequences, around 5.5% of them seen just once; the ten biggest clones take up 7% to 10%. Sequences were derived from whole blood, sampled in connection with sensitization to the hapten diphenylcyclopropenone (DPC). These receptors came from a woman aged 18 to 35 with alopecia areata. Some clones in this sample may be carry-over from other donors' samples. CDR3s include the opening cysteine and the closing phenylalanine or tryptophan. Each record gives: D gene, V gene, J gene, clone size, CDR3 length, CDR3 protein, CDR3 DNA. The D gene is left open where the match is weak. Size tells how often a clone was seen (once, few, many) or the class of an expanded clone, and some rows leave it out.

>NA|TRBV9|TRBJ2-3|many|17
CASSAFDSVYSTDTQYF
TGTGCCAGCAGCGCCTTTGACAGCGTATATAGCACAGATACGCAGTATTTT
>NA|TRBV5-6|TRBJ1-1|many|13
CASSSDSFTEAFF
TGTGCCAGCAGCTCTGACAGTTTCACTGAAGCTTTCTTT
>NA|TRBV2|TRBJ1-6|many|11
CASSYTRGLHF
TGTGCCAGCAGCTACACAAGGGGCCTCCACTTT
>NA|TRBV6-5|TRBJ2-4|many|14
CASSYTGTKNIQYF
TGTGCCAGCAGTTACACTGGGACCAAAAACATTCAGTACTTC
>TRBD2|TRBV6-5|TRBJ2-5|many|15
CASSYSNAGVETQYF
TGTGCCAGCAGTTACTCGAACGCGGGGGTGGAGACCCAGTACTTC
>NA|TRBV7-9|TRBJ1-2|few|14
CASSPLGESYGYTF
TGTGCCAGCAGCCCATTAGGGGAATCCTATGGCTACACCTTC
>NA|TRBV5-6|TRBJ1-1|few|12
CASSSRVSEAFF
TGTGCCAGCAGCTCCAGGGTGTCTGAAGCTTTCTTT
>TRBD1|TRBV5-5|TRBJ1-6|NA|15
CASSFQGTENSPLHF
TGTGCCAGCAGCTTCCAAGGGACAGAAAATTCACCCCTCCACTTT
>TRBD2|TRBV7-9|TRBJ2-3|many|18
CASSLALLLAERTDTQYF
TGTGCCAGCAGCTTAGCCCTCCTACTAGCGGAGCGCACAGATACGCAGTATTTT
>NA|TRBV2|TRBJ1-5|NA|15
CASGENSTPNQTQHF
TGTGCCAGCGGGGAAAATAGTACCCCCAATCAGACCCAGCATTTT
>TRBD2|TRBV7-2|TRBJ2-5|many|16
CASSRRGGGPQETQYF
TGTGCCAGCAGCCGACGCGGCGGGGGTCCGCAAGAGACCCAGTACTTC
>NA|TRBV18|TRBJ1-5|many|15
CASSLTGTSDQPQHF
TGTGCCAGCTCACTAACCGGGACAAGCGATCAGCCCCAGCATTTT
>NA|TRBV7-2|TRBJ2-7|many|16
CASSLATGAHSYEQYF
TGTGCCAGCAGCTTAGCAACGGGCGCCCATTCCTACGAGCAGTACTTC
>TRBD1|TRBV4-1|TRBJ1-6|few|17
CASSQPTGSSYNSPLHF
TGCGCCAGCAGCCAACCGACAGGGAGCTCCTATAATTCACCCCTCCACTTT
>NA|TRBV6-5|TRBJ2-3|NA|16
CASSLRNSPTTDTQYF
TGTGCCAGCAGTCTGCGAAACAGTCCGACCACAGATACGCAGTATTTT
>NA|TRBV18|TRBJ2-4|NA|15
CASSPLWTEKNIQYF
TGTGCCAGCTCACCACTCTGGACAGAAAAAAACATTCAGTACTTC
>NA|TRBV6-2/TRBV6-3|TRBJ1-3|many|12
CATGSSGNTIYF
TGTGCCACCGGCAGCTCTGGAAACACCATATATTTT
>NA|TRBV12-3/TRBV12-4|TRBJ1-1|many|14
CASSLSSVNTEAFF
TGTGCCAGCAGCCTTAGTTCAGTTAACACTGAAGCTTTCTTT
>NA|TRBV7-9|TRBJ1-5|many|16
CASSPGDTSIHQPQHF
TGTGCCAGCAGCCCCGGGGACACCAGTATTCACCAGCCCCAGCATTTT
>NA|TRBV7-9|TRBJ1-2|few|15
CASSPGDNRNYGYTF
TGTGCCAGCAGCCCAGGGGACAACAGAAACTATGGCTACACCTTC
>NA|TRBV4-1|TRBJ1-4|many|15
CASSQDQSTFEKLFF
TGCGCCAGCAGCCAAGATCAGTCCACGTTTGAAAAACTGTTTTTT
>NA|TRBV7-2|TRBJ2-3|few|14
CASSLAAAGQTQYF
TGTGCCAGCAGCTTAGCTGCGGCGGGCCAGACGCAGTATTTT
>NA|TRBV4-3|TRBJ1-5|many|14
CASSQTGQGQPQHF
TGCGCCAGCAGCCAAACTGGGCAGGGGCAGCCCCAGCATTTT
>TRBD2|TRBV5-4|TRBJ2-5|few|16
CASSRLAGGKTETQYF
TGTGCCAGCAGCCGGCTAGCGGGGGGGAAAACAGAGACCCAGTACTTC
>NA|TRBV11-2|TRBJ2-1|many|15
CASSRGPRLINEQFF
TGTGCCAGCAGCCGTGGCCCCAGGCTAATCAATGAGCAGTTCTTC
>NA|TRBV20-1|TRBJ2-5|few|11
CSAPLIETQYF
TGCAGTGCCCCCTTGATAGAGACCCAGTACTTC
>TRBD2|TRBV20-1|TRBJ2-3|few|16
CSARAGLAKAGDTQYF
TGCAGTGCTAGAGCCGGACTGGCTAAAGCGGGGGATACGCAGTATTTT
>NA|TRBV9|TRBJ2-5|NA|16
CASSVDGGTNQETQYF
TGTGCCAGCAGCGTAGATGGGGGGACAAACCAAGAGACCCAGTACTTC
>NA|TRBV15|TRBJ1-1|many|16
CATSRDRESVNTEAFF
TGTGCCACCAGCAGAGATCGAGAAAGCGTAAACACTGAAGCTTTCTTT
>NA|TRBV12-3/TRBV12-4|TRBJ2-7|few|13
CASSPLQGYEQYF
TGTGCCAGCAGCCCCTTGCAGGGCTACGAGCAGTACTTC
>NA|TRBV7-9|TRBJ1-1|few|15
CASRPRQALNTEAFF
TGTGCCAGCAGACCTCGACAGGCCTTGAACACTGAAGCTTTCTTT
>NA|TRBV20-1|TRBJ1-4|few|13
CSASSRFNEKLFF
TGCAGTGCTAGCAGTCGCTTTAATGAAAAACTGTTTTTT
>NA|TRBV6-5|TRBJ1-6|few|14
CASSGPTGDSPLHF
TGTGCCAGCAGTGGACCGACAGGAGATTCACCCCTCCACTTT
>NA|TRBV2|TRBJ1-3|many|14
CASRADVLGNTIYF
TGTGCCAGCAGGGCTGACGTCCTTGGAAACACCATATATTTT
>TRBD2|TRBV12-3/TRBV12-4|TRBJ2-3|many|16
CASSPRLAGGSDTQYF
TGTGCCAGCAGCCCACGACTAGCGGGGGGTTCGGATACGCAGTATTTT
>NA|TRBV7-9|TRBJ2-5|few|15
CASSSPARGQETQYF
TGTGCCAGCAGCTCACCTGCGCGGGGTCAAGAGACCCAGTACTTC
>NA|TRBV20-1|TRBJ1-3|many|13
CSARKQGGNTIYF
TGCAGTGCTAGAAAACAGGGCGGAAACACCATATATTTT
>NA|TRBV10-2|TRBJ2-3|many|16
CASSESMFMGLDTQYF
TGCGCCAGCAGTGAGTCGATGTTTATGGGGTTAGATACGCAGTATTTT
>TRBD1|TRBV7-8|TRBJ1-5|many|18
CASSQRFQGAISNQPQHF
TGTGCCAGCAGTCAACGCTTTCAGGGGGCAATTAGCAATCAGCCCCAGCATTTT
>NA|TRBV7-3|TRBJ1-1|many|13
CASSLAGLTEAFF
TGTGCCAGCAGCTTAGCTGGGTTGACTGAAGCTTTCTTT
>NA|TRBV7-7|TRBJ1-5|few|17
CASSLRFRGPLNQPQHF
TGTGCTAGCAGCTTAAGATTCCGAGGCCCCCTCAATCAGCCCCAGCATTTT